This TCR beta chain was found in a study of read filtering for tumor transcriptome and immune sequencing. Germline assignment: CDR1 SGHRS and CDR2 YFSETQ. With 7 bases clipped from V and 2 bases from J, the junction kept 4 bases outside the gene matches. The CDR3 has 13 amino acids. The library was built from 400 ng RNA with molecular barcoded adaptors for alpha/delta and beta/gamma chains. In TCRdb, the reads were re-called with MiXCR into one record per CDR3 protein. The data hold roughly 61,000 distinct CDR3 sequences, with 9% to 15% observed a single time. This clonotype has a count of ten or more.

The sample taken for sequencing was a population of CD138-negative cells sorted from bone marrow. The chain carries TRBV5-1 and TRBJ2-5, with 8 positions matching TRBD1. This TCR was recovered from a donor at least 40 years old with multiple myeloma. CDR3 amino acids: CASLRDRQETQYF. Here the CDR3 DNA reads TGCGCCAGCCTCCGGGACAGGCAAGAGACCCAGTACTTC.